This entry concerns a single T cell receptor (beta chain). Its antigen is still unknown. No base-level quality is on record; no much larger clone is a single base apart. The germline V gene supplies CDR1 MGHRA and CDR2 YSYEKL. V is trimmed back by 4 bases and J by 6 bases, and the junction contains 6 bases that no gene match accounts for. The CDR3 numbers 14 residues from cysteine through phenylalanine. The read is trimmed to its CDR3 DNA, 42 bases read in frame from base 1. Using the deep immunoSEQ assay, TCR CDR3 regions were amplified from genomic DNA by multiplex PCR. For each cell subset, the extracted genomic DNA was distributed evenly across all wells of several immunoSEQ 96-well plates, and each plate served as one replicate. Each replicate PCR for sorted subsets received about 0.2 ug genomic DNA, equal to roughly 30,000 T cell genomes. The purified libraries were quantified using a Qubit 3.0 fluorometer, sized with a Bioanalyzer 2100, and then quantified again using the KAPA Library Quantification kit. Every immunoSEQ 96-well plate was sequenced on a separate single-read 150-cycle Illumina NextSeq 550 flow cell. Per the authors' processing: Because the immunoSEQ output held only junctional sequences and lacked quality scores, the filtering could not match the filtering applied to full-length reads. Sequences were annotated with PyIR, a Python wrapper for IgBLAST v1.9, using IMGT germline references to assign V/J genes and CDR3. Reads were filtered out if the reads had weak V/J assignments (E-value above 1e-6), no CDR3, stop codons, out-of-frame junctions, or ambiguous translated residues. V3J clonotypes were defined as sequences sharing the same inferred V gene, J gene, and CDR3 amino acid sequence. Percentage overlap between repertoires was computed as shared unique clonotypes divided by the size of the smaller repertoire. RTK rarefaction, the Chao1 estimator, and Recon v2.1 estimates of unobserved clonotypes were used to assess repertoire richness. Generation probabilities were computed with OLGA for all TCRbeta clonotypes obtained by the gDNA method from a handful of donors. TCRdb re-hosts the immuneACCESS table, in-frame sequences only. Its copies lack some clones; in the studies checked, an unresolved V gene accounts for under half of them, and the cause for the rest is not known. V, J and clone size reflect that table, while D and trimming were determined from the DNA. The sample profile shows 2 million to 2.5 million clones; approximately 96% of them were found once. The ten most abundant clones make up approximately 0.13% of the sample.

The data were taken from a study of shared clonotypes between healthy human individuals (TCRdb year 2020). A note on the overall study: The cohort comprised a couple of women and three men aged 18 to 49 years. Per donor, three plates each were used for CD4 naive and CD4 memory, two for CD8 naive, and one for CD8 memory. To estimate repertoire size and how much clonotypes are shared between individuals, the study performed deep sequencing of blood TCR repertoires from 4 to 6 healthy adults. Different laboratories and diverse techniques were used to prepare libraries and sequence TCR repertoires, to increase sequencing depth and limit assay-specific biases. Per donor, leukapheresis produced somewhere between about 0.85 and 10 billion PBMCs.

The donors were healthy, HIV-negative adults with no recently reported acute infections or vaccinations. Every donor was a Caucasian adult residing in Nashville, Tennessee, USA. CD4+ T cells were enriched by magnetic negative selection, after which naive cells were positively selected on CD45RA and the negative fraction was taken as the memory subset. Blood was obtained by leukapheresis, after which PBMCs were separated by Ficoll-Histopaque density gradient centrifugation and cryopreserved in liquid nitrogen vapor phase. Analytical flow cytometry was used to check the purity and quantity of every magnetically sorted T cell population. Each sorted fraction had its genomic DNA isolated and then quantified by UV absorbance on a Nanodrop 2000c. Study-wide findings and limitations: Only blood was sampled, and tissue TCR repertoires likely differ from those in blood. Because the study included only a small number of donors, the genetic and exposure-history diversity represented was limited. Pairwise subsampling indicated that sequencing depth was expected to affect the degree of clonotype sharing among donors. Larger estimated clonotype richness was generally found for naive subsets than for memory subsets. Even with the large sequencing depth, rarefaction of the sorted-subset datasets indicated that sequencing was incomplete. Higher generation probabilities were observed for clonotypes shared by all four sorted-subset donors than for non-shared clonotypes. When a few donors were compared, the shared fraction of clonotypes was about 5% for naive CD4, about 4% for naive CD8, 2% to 2.5% for memory CD4, and 0.35% to 0.5% for memory CD8.

Sequencing input: naive CD4+ T cells sorted from blood. The sample's cell subset or site label, in plain terms: CD45RA+ positively selected. The chain uses TRBV4-1 and TRBJ1-2, and TRBD1 matches 9 of the central bases. This receptor was taken from a young man in good health. The CDR3 protein: CASSPPTGGHGYTF. In nucleotides, the sequence is TGCGCCAGCAGCCCTCCGACAGGGGGTCATGGCTACACCTTC.